This passage covers 10 T cell receptor beta chains from one sample sequenced in a study of metastatic and nonmetastatic thyroid tumors. TCRdb reanalyzed the PCR reads with MiXCR. The top ten clones hold around 13% of a sample with under 50,000 clones, 15% to 20% of them seen once. Thyroid surgery had not been preceded by any treatment in any patient. The sequenced material came from tumor tissue. Source of these receptors: a female donor with papillary thyroid cancer or a benign thyroid nodule (not recorded which). Some clones in this sample may be carry-over from other donors' samples.

In this sample, this clone turned up many times. V is TRBV7-2 and J is TRBJ2-7; D ambiguous. Trimming pared 5 bases from V and 0 bases from J, leaving 14 bases between. Germline CDR1 is SGHTA and CDR2 is FQGNSA. This CDR3 comprises 15 residues. As DNA, the CDR3 is TGTGCCAGCAGCCCAGAACCAGGAATCTCCTACGAGCAGTACTTC. Translating gives CASSPEPGISYEQYF.

This clone has more than one count but fewer than ten. An end of the junction differs from the germline gene, which may be a read error. The V call is TRBV6-1, the J call TRBJ2-7; 8 bases fit TRBD2. This CDR3 spans 14 amino acids. Germline CDR1 reads MNHNS; CDR2 reads SASEGT. The CDR3, as DNA: TGTGCCGGCAGACCGGGACTAGTATGGAATGAGAAGTACTTC. Residues: CAGRPGLVWNEKYF.

The chain combines TRBV6-5 with TRBJ1-2; a weak D match, TRBD1 (6 bases). CDR1 MNHEY and CDR2 SVGAGI come from the germline V gene. V gave up 3 bases and J gave up 0 bases, with 11 bases separating them. CDR3 length: 15 residues. The CDR3 bases are TGTGCCAGCAGTTATTTGGACAGTGCTAACTATGGCTACACCTTC. Its protein product is CASSYLDSANYGYTF.

This clone was seen a few times. This chain connects TRBV19 to TRBJ1-1; D gene ambiguous. Germline-derived CDR1 and CDR2 are LNHDA and SQIVND (reference sequence). The CDR3 has 15 residues. Trimming removed 1 base at V and 7 bases at J, with 16 bases between. The CDR3 DNA reads as TGTGCCAGTAGTATAGCCGCGAGTGGGGAACATGAAGCTTTCTTT. Amino acid sequence: CASSIAASGEHEAFF.

This clone was counted ten times or more. This CDR3 is CASSQDSQDYGYTF. The CDR3 bases are TGCGCCAGCAGCCAAGATTCACAGGACTATGGCTACACCTTC. The chain is built from TRBV4-3 and TRBJ1-2; D might be TRBD1 (5 bases). V was shortened by 0 bases and J by 3 bases, with 8 bases between the two germline ends. CDR3 length: 14 amino acids. Germline CDR1 is LGHNA and CDR2 is YSLEER.

This clone occurred a few times. The gene calls are TRBV6-6 and TRBJ2-7; 11 nucleotides line up with TRBD2. Germline assignment: CDR1 MNHNY and CDR2 SVGAGI (reference sequence). The CDR3 is 14 residues long. J lost 7 bases, V lost 2 bases, and 4 bases had no gene match. The CDR3: CASSYGTSGLEQYF. The CDR3 coding sequence is TGTGCCAGCAGTTACGGGACTAGCGGTCTGGAGCAGTACTTC.

This clone was seen at least ten times. The chain joins TRBV2 to TRBJ2-7; D remains ambiguous. Trimming shortened V by 1 base and J by 2 bases, and 9 bases separated the two germline ends. The CDR3 contains 14 residues. Germline V gene data show CDR1 as SNHLY and CDR2 as FYNNEI. CDR3 in amino acids: CASSEDLGTYEQYF. The CDR3 coding sequence is TGTGCCAGCAGTGAAGATCTGGGAACCTACGAGCAGTACTTC.

In its sample, this clone was seen many times. V usage is TRBV6-1 and J usage is TRBJ2-7; D remains unclear. Germline CDR1 reads MNHNS; CDR2 reads SASEGT. Trimming pared 6 bases from V and 3 bases from J, leaving 9 bases between. This CDR3 region has 12 residues. In nucleotides, the CDR3 is TGTGCCAGCAGCCGGGCCAACTACGAGCAGTACTTC. Amino acids: CASSRANYEQYF.

Comment on this clone: This clone may be a read error of a much larger clone one base away. The sample carries other DNA sequences with the same CDR3. The CDR3 region is CASSFRHDSSPYF. Written as DNA, the CDR3 is TGTGCCAGCAGCTTTCGTCATGACAGCTCGCCGTATTTT. The rearrangement joins TRBV7-2 to TRBJ2-3, with a weak D call TRBD1 (5 bases). Looked up from germline, CDR1 is SGHTA and CDR2 is FQGNSA. Trimming left V 3 bases short and J 14 bases short, with 18 bases between. The CDR3 has 13 amino acids.

This clone is labeled as medium-sized (0.01 to 0.1%). This chain uses TRBV27 with TRBJ2-7; 10 bases line up with TRBD1. The J segment lost 4 bases and the V segment lost 4 bases, leaving 7 bases of the junction unmatched. Germline V CDR1 and CDR2: MNHEY, SMNVEV (reference sequence). The CDR3 runs to 15 residues. This chain's CDR3 is CASSWARTGGYEQYF. The CDR3 DNA reads TGTGCCAGCAGTTGGGCCCGGACAGGGGGTTACGAGCAGTACTTC.